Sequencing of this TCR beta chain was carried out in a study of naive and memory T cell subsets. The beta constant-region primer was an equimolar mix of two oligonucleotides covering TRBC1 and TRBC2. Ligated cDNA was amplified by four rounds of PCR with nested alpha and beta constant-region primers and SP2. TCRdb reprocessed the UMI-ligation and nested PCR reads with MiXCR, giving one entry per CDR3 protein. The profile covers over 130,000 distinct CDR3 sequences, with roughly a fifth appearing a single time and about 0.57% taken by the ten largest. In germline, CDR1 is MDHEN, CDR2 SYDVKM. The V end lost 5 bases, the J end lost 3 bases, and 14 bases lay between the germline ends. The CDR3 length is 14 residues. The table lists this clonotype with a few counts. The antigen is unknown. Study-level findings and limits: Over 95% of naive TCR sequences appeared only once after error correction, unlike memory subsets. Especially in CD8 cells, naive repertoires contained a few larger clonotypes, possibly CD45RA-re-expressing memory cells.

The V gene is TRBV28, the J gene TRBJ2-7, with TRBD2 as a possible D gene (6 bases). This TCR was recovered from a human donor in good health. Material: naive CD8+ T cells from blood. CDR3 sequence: CASSPGTGDYEQYF. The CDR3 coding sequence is TGTGCCAGCAGTCCCGGGACGGGAGACTACGAGCAGTACTTC.